This is a list of T cell receptor beta chains from one sample in a study of breast tumors, draining lymph nodes, adjacent tissues. One entry per CDR3 protein, called by TCRdb with MiXCR from the multiplex PCR reads. The sample yields 200,000 or so distinct CDR3 sequences, 31% seen once. Input material: axillary lymph node tissue. The receptors come from a female donor with breast cancer. Some clones in this sample may be carry-over from other donors' samples. Both conserved end residues are part of each CDR3. Fields, in order: CDR3 protein, CDR3 DNA, V gene, clone size, D gene, J gene. The D gene is left open where the match is weak. For some rows the clone size is stated as once, few or many, or as a class when expanded; others skip it.

CSARAGRETPNIQYF	TGCAGTGCTAGGGCTGGACGGGAGACACCAAACATTCAGTACTTC	TRBV20-1	few	-	TRBJ2-4
CASTPSPSGLTDTQYF	TGTGCCTCGACCCCCTCCCCCTCTGGCCTCACAGATACGCAGTATTTT	TRBV19	many	-	TRBJ2-3
CSARDRGGDGYTF	TGCAGTGCTAGAGATCGCGGGGGGGACGGCTACACCTTC	TRBV20-1	many	-	TRBJ1-2
CASLRDRAYNQPQHF	TGTGCCAGCTTGAGGGACAGGGCCTATAATCAGCCCCAGCATTTT	TRBV28	few	TRBD1	TRBJ1-5
CASSQDLPRLNEQFF	TGTGCCAGCAGCCAAGATCTACCGCGCCTGAATGAGCAGTTCTTC	TRBV3-1	many	-	TRBJ2-1
CSARGEGLAGGEQYF	TGCAGTGCTAGAGGGGAGGGACTAGCGGGGGGGGAGCAGTACTTC	TRBV20-1	many	TRBD2	TRBJ2-7
CASSPELANTDTQYF	TGTGCCAGCTCACCAGAACTAGCGAACACAGATACGCAGTATTTT	TRBV18	-	TRBD2	TRBJ2-3
CASSGGPPSEQFF	TGCGCCAGCAGTGGGGGACCGCCGAGTGAGCAGTTCTTC	TRBV10-2	many	-	TRBJ2-1
CASNLAPRGGSNYGYTF	TGTGCCAGCAACTTAGCCCCCCGGGGAGGGTCTAACTATGGCTACACCTTC	TRBV5-5	many	-	TRBJ1-2
CASSELGVGEKLFF	TGTGCCAGCAGTGAACTGGGGGTGGGGGAAAAACTGTTTTTT	TRBV6-1	many	-	TRBJ1-4
CASSVENSGGNTGELFF	TGTGCCAGCAGCGTAGAAAATAGCGGGGGGAACACCGGGGAGCTGTTTTTT	TRBV9	many	TRBD2	TRBJ2-2
CASSQTRREGEKLFF	TGTGCCAGCAGCCAGACCCGGCGGGAAGGCGAAAAACTGTTTTTT	TRBV7-6	many	-	TRBJ1-4
CATGRREIRGNTIYF	TGTGCCACCGGGCGGAGGGAAATTCGTGGAAACACCATATATTTT	TRBV6-1	few	-	TRBJ1-3
CAWSVGGGLSVALHF	TGTGCCTGGAGTGTTGGAGGGGGCCTCTCGGTGGCCCTCCACTTT	TRBV30	many	TRBD1	TRBJ1-6